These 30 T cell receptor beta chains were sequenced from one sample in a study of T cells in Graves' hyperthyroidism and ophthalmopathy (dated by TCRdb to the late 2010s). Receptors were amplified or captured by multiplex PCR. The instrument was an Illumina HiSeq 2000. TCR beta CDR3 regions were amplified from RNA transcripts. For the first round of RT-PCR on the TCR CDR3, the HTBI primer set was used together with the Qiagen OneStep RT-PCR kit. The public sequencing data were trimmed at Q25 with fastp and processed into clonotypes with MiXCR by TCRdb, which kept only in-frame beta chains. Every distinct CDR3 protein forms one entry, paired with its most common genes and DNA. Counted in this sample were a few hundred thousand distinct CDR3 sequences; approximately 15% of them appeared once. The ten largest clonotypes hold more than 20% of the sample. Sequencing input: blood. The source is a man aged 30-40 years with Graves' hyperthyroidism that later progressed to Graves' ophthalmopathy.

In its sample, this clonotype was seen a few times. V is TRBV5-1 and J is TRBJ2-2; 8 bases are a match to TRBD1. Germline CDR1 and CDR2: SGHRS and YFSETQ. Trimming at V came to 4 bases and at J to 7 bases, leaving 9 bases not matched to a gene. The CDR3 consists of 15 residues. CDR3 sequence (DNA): TGCGCCAGCAGCCCCCTGCAGGGGGCGGGCGGGGAGCTGTTTTTT. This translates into CASSPLQGAGGELFF.

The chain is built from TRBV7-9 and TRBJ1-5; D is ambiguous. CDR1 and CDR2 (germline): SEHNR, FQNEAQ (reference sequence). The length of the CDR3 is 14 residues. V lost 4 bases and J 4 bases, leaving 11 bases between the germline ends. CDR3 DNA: TGTGCCAGCAGCTCGGCGCGTGTGAATCAGCCCCAGCATTTT. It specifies CASSSARVNQPQHF. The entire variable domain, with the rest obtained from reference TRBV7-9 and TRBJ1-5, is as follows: DTGVSQNPRHKITKRGQNVTFRCDPISEHNRLYWYRQTLGQGPEFLTYFQNEAQLEKSRLLSDRFSAERPKGSFSTLEIQRTEQGDSAMYLCASSSARVNQPQHFGDGTRLSIL.

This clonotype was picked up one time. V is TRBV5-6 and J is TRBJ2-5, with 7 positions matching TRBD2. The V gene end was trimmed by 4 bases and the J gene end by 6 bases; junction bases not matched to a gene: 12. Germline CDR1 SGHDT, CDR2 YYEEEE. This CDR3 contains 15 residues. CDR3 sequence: CASSQKPGLWKTQYF. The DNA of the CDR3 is TGTGCCAGCAGCCAAAAACCGGGACTATGGAAGACCCAGTACTTC. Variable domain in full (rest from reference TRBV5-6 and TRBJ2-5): DAGVTQSPTHLIKTRGQQVTLRCSPKSGHDTVSWYQQALGQGPQFIFQYYEEEERQRGNFPDRFSGHQFPNYSSELNVNALLLGDSALYLCASSQKPGLWKTQYFGPGTRLLVL.

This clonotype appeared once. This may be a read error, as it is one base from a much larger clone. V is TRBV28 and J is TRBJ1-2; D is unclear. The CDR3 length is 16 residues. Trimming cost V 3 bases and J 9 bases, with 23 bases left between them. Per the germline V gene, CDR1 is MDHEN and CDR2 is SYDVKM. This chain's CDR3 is CASSFLTGVKAMSYTF. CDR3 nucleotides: TGTGCCAGCAGTTTCCTAACGGGCGTCAAGGCTATGAGCTACACCTTC.

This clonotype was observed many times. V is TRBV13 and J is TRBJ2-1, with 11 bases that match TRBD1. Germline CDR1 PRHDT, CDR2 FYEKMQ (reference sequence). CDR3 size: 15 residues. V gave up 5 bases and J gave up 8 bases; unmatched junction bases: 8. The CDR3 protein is CASSPRTGGWDEQFF. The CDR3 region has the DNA TGTGCCAGCAGCCCGAGGACAGGGGGCTGGGATGAGCAGTTCTTC.

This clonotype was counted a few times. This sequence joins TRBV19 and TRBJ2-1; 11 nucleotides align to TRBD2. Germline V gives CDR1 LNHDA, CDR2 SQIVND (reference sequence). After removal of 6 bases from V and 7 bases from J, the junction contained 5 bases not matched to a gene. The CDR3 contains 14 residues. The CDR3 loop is CASRRLAGKNEQFF. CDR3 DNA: TGTGCCAGTAGACGACTAGCGGGGAAAAATGAGCAGTTCTTC.

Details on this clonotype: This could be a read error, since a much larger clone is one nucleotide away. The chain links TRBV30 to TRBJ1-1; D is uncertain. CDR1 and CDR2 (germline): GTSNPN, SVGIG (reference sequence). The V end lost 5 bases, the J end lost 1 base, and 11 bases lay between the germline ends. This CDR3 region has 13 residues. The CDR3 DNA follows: TGTGCCTGGGGGTACCAGGAGAACACTGAAGCTTTCTTT. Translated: CAWGYQENTEAFF.

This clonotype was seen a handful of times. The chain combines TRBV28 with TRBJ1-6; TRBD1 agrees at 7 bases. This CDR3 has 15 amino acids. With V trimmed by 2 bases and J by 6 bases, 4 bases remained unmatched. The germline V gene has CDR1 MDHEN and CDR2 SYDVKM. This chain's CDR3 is CASSLIGTANSPLHF. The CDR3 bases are TGTGCCAGCAGTTTAATTGGGACAGCTAATTCACCCCTCCACTTT.

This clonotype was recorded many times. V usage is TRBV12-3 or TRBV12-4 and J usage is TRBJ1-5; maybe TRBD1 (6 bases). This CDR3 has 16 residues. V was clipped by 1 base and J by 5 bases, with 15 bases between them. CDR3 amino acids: CASSLGERGGYQPQHF. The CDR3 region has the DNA TGTGCCAGCAGTTTAGGCGAACGTGGGGGCTATCAGCCCCAGCATTTT.

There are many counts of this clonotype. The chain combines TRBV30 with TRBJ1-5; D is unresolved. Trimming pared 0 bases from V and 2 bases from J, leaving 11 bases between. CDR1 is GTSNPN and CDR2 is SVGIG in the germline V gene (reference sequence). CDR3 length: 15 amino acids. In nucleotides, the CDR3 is TGTGCCTGGAGTGTAGAGGGAATACGCAATCAGCCCCAGCATTTT. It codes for CAWSVEGIRNQPQHF.

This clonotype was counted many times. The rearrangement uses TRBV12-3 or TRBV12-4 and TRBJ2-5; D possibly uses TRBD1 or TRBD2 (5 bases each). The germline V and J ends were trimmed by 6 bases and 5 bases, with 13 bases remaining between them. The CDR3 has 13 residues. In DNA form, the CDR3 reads TGTGCCAGCAGAGGGACGGCCGGGGAGACCCAGTACTTC. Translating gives CASRGTAGETQYF.

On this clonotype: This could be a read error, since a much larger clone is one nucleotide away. The CDR3 nucleotides are TGTGCCAGCAGTTCGTTGCAGGGCCCGAGTGGCTACACCTTC. Translating gives CASSSLQGPSGYTF. The genes are TRBV6-5 and TRBJ1-2; D is perhaps TRBD1 (5 bases). V lost 4 bases and J 7 bases, leaving 16 bases between the germline ends. Germline CDR1 and CDR2: MNHEY and SVGAGI. The CDR3 has 14 residues.

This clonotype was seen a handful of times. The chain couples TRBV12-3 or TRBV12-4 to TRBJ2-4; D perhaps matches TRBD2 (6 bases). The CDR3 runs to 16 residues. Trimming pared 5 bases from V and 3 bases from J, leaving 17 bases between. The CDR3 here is CASSPGLSTYKNIQYF. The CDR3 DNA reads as TGTGCCAGCAGTCCGGGACTCTCCACATACAAAAACATTCAGTACTTC.

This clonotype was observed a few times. The CDR3 bases are TGCGCCAGCAGCCACGTCCAGCGGGGGGGTGAGCAGTTCTTC. It codes for CASSHVQRGGEQFF. The chain combines TRBV4-1 with TRBJ2-1, with TRBD2 identical over 10 bases. From germline, CDR1 is MGHRA and CDR2 YSYEKL. This CDR3 is built from 14 residues. The V and J ends lost 3 bases and 9 bases, in that order; junction bases with no gene match: 5.

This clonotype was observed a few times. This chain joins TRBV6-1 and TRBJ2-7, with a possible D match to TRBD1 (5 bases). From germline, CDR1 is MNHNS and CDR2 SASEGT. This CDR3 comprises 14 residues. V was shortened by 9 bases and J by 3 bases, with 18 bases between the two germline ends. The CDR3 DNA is TGTGCCAGTGAAGTACAGGACCGCTTCTACGAGCAGTACTTC. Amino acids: CASEVQDRFYEQYF.

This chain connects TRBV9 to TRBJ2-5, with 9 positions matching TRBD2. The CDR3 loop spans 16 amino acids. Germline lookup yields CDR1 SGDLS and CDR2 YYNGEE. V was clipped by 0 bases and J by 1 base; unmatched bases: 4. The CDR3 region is CASSVEGGGVQETQYF. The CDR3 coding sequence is TGTGCCAGCAGCGTAGAGGGCGGGGGGGTCCAAGAGACCCAGTACTTC.

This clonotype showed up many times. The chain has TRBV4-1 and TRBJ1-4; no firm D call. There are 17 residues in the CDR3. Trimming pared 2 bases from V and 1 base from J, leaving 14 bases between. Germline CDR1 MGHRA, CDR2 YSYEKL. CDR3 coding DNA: TGCGCCAGCAGCCAAATCGCCCTTGGGGTAACTAATGAAAAACTGTTTTTT. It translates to CASSQIALGVTNEKLFF.

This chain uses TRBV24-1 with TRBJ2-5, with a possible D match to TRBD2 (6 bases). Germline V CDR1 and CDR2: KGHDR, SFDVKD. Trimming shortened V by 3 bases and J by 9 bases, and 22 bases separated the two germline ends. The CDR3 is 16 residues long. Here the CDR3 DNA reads TGTGCCACCAGTGATCCGCGGGCGGGGTCCGTTGTGGCCCAGTACTTC. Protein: CATSDPRAGSVVAQYF.

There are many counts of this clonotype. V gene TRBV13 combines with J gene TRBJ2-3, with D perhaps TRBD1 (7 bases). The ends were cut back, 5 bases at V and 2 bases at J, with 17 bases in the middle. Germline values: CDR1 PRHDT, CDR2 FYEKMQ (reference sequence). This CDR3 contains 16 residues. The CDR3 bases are TGTGCCAGCAGCCACAGGCAGGGGGGAGACACAGATACGCAGTATTTT. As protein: CASSHRQGGDTDTQYF.

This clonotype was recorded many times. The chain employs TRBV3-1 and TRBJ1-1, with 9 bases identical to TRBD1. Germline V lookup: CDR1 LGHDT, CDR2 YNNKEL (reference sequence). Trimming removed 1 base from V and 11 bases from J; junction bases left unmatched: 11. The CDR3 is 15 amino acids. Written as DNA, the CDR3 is TGTGCCAGCAGCCAAGCCCCGGGACAGGGATCGTTGGCTTTCTTT. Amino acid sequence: CASSQAPGQGSLAFF. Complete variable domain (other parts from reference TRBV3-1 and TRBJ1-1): DTAVSQTPKYLVTQMGNDKSIKCEQNLGHDTMYWYKQDSKKFLKIMFSYNNKELIINETVPNRFSPKSPDKAHLNLHINSLELGDSAVYFCASSQAPGQGSLAFFGQGTRLTVV.

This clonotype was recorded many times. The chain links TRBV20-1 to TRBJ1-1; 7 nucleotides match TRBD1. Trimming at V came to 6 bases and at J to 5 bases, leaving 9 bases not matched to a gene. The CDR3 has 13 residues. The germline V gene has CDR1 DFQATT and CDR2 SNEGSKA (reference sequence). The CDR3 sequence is CSAQDRVGTEAFF. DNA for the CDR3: TGCAGTGCCCAAGACAGGGTGGGGACTGAAGCTTTCTTT.

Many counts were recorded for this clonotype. The CDR3 loop is CASSPAGGFNMNTEAFF. As DNA, the CDR3 is TGTGCCAGCAGCCCAGCAGGAGGGTTCAACATGAACACTGAAGCTTTCTTT. J is TRBJ1-1 and V is TRBV9; D unresolved. Trimming pared 4 bases from V and 0 bases from J, leaving 19 bases between. Germline V lookup: CDR1 SGDLS, CDR2 YYNGEE. CDR3 length: 17 amino acids.

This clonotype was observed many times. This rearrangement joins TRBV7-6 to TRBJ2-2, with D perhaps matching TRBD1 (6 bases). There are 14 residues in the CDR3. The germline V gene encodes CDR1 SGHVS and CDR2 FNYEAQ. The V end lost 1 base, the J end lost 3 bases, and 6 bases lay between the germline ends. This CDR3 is CASSLEGDTGELFF. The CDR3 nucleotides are TGTGCCAGCAGCTTAGAGGGGGACACCGGGGAGCTGTTTTTT.

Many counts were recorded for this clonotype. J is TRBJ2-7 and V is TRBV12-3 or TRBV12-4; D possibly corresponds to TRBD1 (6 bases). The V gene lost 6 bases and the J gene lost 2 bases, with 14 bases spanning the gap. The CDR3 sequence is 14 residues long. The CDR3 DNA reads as TGTGCCAGCAGATCCACCGGGACACCCTACGAGCAGTACTTC. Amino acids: CASRSTGTPYEQYF.

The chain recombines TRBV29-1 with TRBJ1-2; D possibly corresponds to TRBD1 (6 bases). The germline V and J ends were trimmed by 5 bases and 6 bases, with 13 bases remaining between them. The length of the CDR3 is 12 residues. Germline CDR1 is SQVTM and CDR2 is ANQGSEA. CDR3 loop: CSVLGGQDGYTF. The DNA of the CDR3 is TGCAGCGTTCTAGGGGGGCAGGATGGCTACACCTTC.

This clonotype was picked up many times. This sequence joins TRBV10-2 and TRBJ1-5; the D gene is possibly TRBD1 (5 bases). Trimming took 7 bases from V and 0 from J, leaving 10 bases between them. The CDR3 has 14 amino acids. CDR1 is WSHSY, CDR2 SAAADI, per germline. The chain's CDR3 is CASTGVSSNQPQHF. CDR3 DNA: TGCGCCAGCACGGGGGTCTCTAGCAATCAGCCCCAGCATTTT.

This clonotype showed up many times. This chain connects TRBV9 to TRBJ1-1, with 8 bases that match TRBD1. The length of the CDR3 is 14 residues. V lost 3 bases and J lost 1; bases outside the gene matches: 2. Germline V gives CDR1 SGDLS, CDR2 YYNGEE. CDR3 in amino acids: CASSAGGANTEAFF. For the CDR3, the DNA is TGTGCCAGCAGCGCAGGGGGCGCGAACACTGAAGCTTTCTTT.

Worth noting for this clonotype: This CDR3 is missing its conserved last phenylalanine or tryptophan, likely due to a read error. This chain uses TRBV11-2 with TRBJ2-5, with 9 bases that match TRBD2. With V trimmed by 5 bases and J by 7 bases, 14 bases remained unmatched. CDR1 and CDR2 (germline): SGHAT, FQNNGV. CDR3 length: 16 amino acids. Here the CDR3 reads CASSQDRGGASGTQYL. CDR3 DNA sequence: TGTGCCAGCAGCCAAGATCGCGGGGGGGCCTCTGGGACCCAGTACCTC.

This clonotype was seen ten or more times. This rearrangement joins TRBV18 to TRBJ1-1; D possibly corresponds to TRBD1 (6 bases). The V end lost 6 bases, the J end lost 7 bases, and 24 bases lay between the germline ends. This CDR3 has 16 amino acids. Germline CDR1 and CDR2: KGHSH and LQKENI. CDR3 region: CASSHTQGLPGREAFF. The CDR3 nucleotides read TGTGCCAGCTCGCATACTCAGGGGCTGCCGGGCCGTGAAGCTTTCTTT. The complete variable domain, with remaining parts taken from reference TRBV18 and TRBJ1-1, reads NAGVMQNPRHLVRRRGQEARLRCSPMKGHSHVYWYRQLPEEGLKFMVYLQKENIIDESGMPKERFSAEFPKEGPSILRIQQVVRGDSAAYFCASSHTQGLPGREAFFGQGTRLTVV.

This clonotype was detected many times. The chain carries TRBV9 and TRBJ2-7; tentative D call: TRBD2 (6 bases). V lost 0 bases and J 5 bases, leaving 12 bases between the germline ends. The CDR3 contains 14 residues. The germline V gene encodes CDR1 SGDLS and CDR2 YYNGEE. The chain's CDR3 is CASSVGGRGDEQYF. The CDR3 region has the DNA TGTGCCAGCAGCGTAGGAGGGCGGGGAGACGAGCAGTACTTC. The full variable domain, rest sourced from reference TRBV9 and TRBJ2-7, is DSGVTQTPKHLITATGQRVTLRCSPRSGDLSVYWYQQSLDQGLQFLIQYYNGEERAKGNILERFSAQQFPDLHSELNLSSLELGDSALYFCASSVGGRGDEQYFGPGTRLTVT.